The 4 T cell receptor beta chains reported below all come from one sample, sequenced in a study of shared clonotypes between healthy human individuals. The naive CD8 subset, CD45RO-negative cells positively selected for CCR7, excluded terminally differentiated effector memory CD45RA+ cells. Data came from immunoSEQ multiplex PCR; TCRdb stores just in-frame clones and leaves some out. Of 760,000 or so clones in the sample, 96% were seen once. Material: naive CD8+ T cells sorted from blood. The receptors were gathered from a man in his thirties or forties in good health.

The J gene is TRBJ2-7, the V gene TRBV5-5, with D possibly called TRBD1 or TRBD2 (5 bases each). V gave up 3 bases and J gave up 3 bases, with 13 bases separating them. The length of the CDR3 is 14 residues. Germline V gene data show CDR1 as SGHKS and CDR2 as YYEKEE (reference sequence). The CDR3 DNA follows: TGTGCCAGCAGCTACCCGGGGCCAAACTACGAGCAGTACTTC. It encodes CASSYPGPNYEQYF.

This clone was picked up one time. The chain recombines TRBV10-3 with TRBJ2-5, with 10 bases lining up with TRBD2. Germline CDR1 ENHRY, CDR2 SYGVKD. The V segment lost 4 bases and the J segment 1 base; nucleotides outside the gene matches: 3. The length of the CDR3 is 15 residues. This CDR3 is CAISASSGSQETQYF. The CDR3 DNA sequence: TGTGCCATCAGTGCTTCTAGCGGGAGCCAAGAGACCCAGTACTTC.

DNA for the CDR3: TGTGCCAGCAGCCGCCACCGGGACAGATACAATGAGCAGTTCTTC. This translates into CASSRHRDRYNEQFF. This chain uses TRBV7-2 with TRBJ2-1; 7 bases fit TRBD1. The CDR3 contains 15 residues. In germline, CDR1 is SGHTA, CDR2 FQGNSA. With V trimmed by 5 bases and J by 4 bases, 8 bases remained unmatched.

This rearrangement joins TRBV11-2 to TRBJ2-3, with D perhaps TRBD2 (5 bases). Trimming removed 9 bases from V and 1 base from J, with 14 bases in between. Looked up from germline, CDR1 is SGHAT and CDR2 is FQNNGV. CDR3 length: 14 residues. In DNA form, the CDR3 reads TGTGCCAGTACTAGAGTAAGGGGCACAGATACGCAGTATTTT. Protein sequence: CASTRVRGTDTQYF. The variable domain in full, with the rest retrieved from reference TRBV11-2 and TRBJ2-3, is EAGVAQSPRYKIIEKRQSVAFWCNPISGHATLYWYQQILGQGPKLLIQFQNNGVVDDSQLPKDRFSAERLKGVDSTLKIQPAKLEDSAVYLCASTRVRGTDTQYFGPGTRLTVL.